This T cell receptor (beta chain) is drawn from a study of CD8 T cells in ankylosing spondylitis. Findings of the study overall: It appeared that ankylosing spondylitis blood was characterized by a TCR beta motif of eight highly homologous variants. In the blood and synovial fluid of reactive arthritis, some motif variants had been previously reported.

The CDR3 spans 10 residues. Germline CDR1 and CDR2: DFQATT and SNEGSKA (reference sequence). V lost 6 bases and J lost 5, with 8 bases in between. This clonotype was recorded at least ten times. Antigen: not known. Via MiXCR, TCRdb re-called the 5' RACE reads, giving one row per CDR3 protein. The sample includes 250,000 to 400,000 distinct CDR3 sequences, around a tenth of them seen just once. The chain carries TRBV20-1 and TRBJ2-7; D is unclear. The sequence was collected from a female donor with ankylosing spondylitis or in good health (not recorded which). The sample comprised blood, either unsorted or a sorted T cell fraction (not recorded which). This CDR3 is CSAKRHEQYF. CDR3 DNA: TGCAGTGCGAAACGTCACGAGCAGTACTTC.